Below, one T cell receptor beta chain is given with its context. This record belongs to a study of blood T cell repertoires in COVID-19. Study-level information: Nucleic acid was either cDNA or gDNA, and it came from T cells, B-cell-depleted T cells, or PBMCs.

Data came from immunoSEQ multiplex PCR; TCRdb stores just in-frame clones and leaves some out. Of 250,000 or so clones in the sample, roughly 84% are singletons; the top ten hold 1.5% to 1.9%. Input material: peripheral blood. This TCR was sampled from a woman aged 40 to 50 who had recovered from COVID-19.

The CDR3 nucleotides are TGTGCCAGCAGCTCCGCCGGGACAGCCCTTTCAACCTATGGCTACACCTTC. Amino acid sequence: CASSSAGTALSTYGYTF. This rearrangement joins TRBV5-4 to TRBJ1-2, with 7 bases fitting TRBD1. In germline, CDR1 is SGHNT, CDR2 YYREEE (reference sequence). CDR3 length: 17 residues. V lost 3 bases and J lost 4; bases outside the gene matches: 15.